The clone carrying this TCR beta chain came up once. This sample was included in a study of control samples from healthy donors and cancer patients. Measured with immunoSEQ multiplex PCR; TCRdb has only the in-frame clones, and not every one. The table records 90,000 to 100,000 clones, 79% of them present only once. The sequence was obtained from a woman aged 30 to 39 in good health. Sample: blood.

The CDR3, as DNA: TGTGCCAGCAGCTTGTTTCCGGGCGGGGAGGGCTACACCTTC. This encodes CASSLFPGGEGYTF. This chain connects TRBV5-5 to TRBJ1-2; D gene ambiguous. The germline V gene encodes CDR1 SGHKS and CDR2 YYEKEE (reference sequence). The CDR3 runs 14 residues. Between the trimmed V and J ends, which lost 1 base and 8 bases, there was a span of 15 bases.